This is a list of T cell receptor beta chains from one sample in a study of control samples from healthy donors and cancer patients. Clones were read by immunoSEQ multiplex PCR, and TCRdb kept only the in-frame ones, dropping some. The sample carries fewer than 120,000 clones, roughly 90% recorded once. The sample was PBMCs. Receptors originate from a woman aged 60-75 years with lung cancer. The conserved cysteine and the conserved F or W are not part of the CDR3 here. The order of the fields is J gene, V gene, CDR3 protein.

TRBJ2-7 | TRBV5-1 | ASSLGAGGRYEQY
TRBJ2-3 | TRBV7-2 | ASSLVGSGRGTDTQY
TRBJ2-1 | TRBV7-2 | ASSRTLAGAGEQF
TRBJ1-2 | TRBV27 | ASSLSQTGLPYYGYT
TRBJ2-3 | TRBV19 | ASRGRGGLFTDTQY
TRBJ2-7 | TRBV27 | ASRRQGGGSSYEQY
TRBJ1-5 | TRBV3-1/TRBV3-2 | ASSQVGTSQPQH
TRBJ1-1 | TRBV4-2 | ASSPEVQTEAF
TRBJ1-1 | TRBV6-1 | ASSDRQGLYTEAF
TRBJ1-5 | TRBV12-5 | ASGLGNQPQH
TRBJ2-7 | TRBV6-1 | ASSEGVGASYEQY
TRBJ1-5 | TRBV5-1 | ASSEGGSNQPQH
TRBJ2-7 | TRBV6-5 | ASSSGSGGYYEQY
TRBJ2-1 | TRBV29-1 | SVEDRRLLNNEQF
TRBJ2-5 | TRBV5-5 | ASSLTVQETQY
TRBJ2-2 | TRBV5-4 | ASKPHDTGELF
TRBJ1-6 | TRBV12-5 | ASGLGQGMGSPLH
TRBJ1-1 | TRBV11-1 | ASSPRGGTEAF
TRBJ1-1 | TRBV3-1/TRBV3-2 | ASSHGVYGTEAF
TRBJ1-1 | TRBV2 | ASSAGSQVNTEAF
TRBJ1-6 | TRBV7-2 | ASSEGQGHSPLH
TRBJ2-7 | TRBV19 | ASSSSNQYEQY
TRBJ2-1 | TRBV6-5 | ASRGITGVVF
TRBJ2-1 | TRBV28 | ASRPQGTPYNEQF
TRBJ1-5 | TRBV4-2 | ASSQTGQQNQPQH
TRBJ2-6 | TRBV6-1 | ASTEGLAGPGANVLT
TRBJ2-7 | TRBV28 | ASSLRDEQY
TRBJ2-2 | TRBV5-1 | ASSLGQGVFNTGELF
TRBJ1-1 | TRBV28 | ASRSTGGNTEAF
TRBJ2-5 | TRBV6-2/TRBV6-3 | ASSYGGSGGYQETQY
TRBJ1-2 | TRBV11-2 | ASSRQEDYGYT
TRBJ1-4 | TRBV4-2 | ASSQGGTNEKLF
TRBJ1-3 | TRBV5-1 | ASSRTQTGGAENTIY
TRBJ2-1 | TRBV7-9 | ASSLLSWGVSYNEQF
TRBJ2-2 | TRBV24-1 | ATSGSELHVLF
TRBJ1-4 | TRBV18 | ASSPSLPGQYEKLF
TRBJ1-1 | TRBV21-1 | ASSKSGGKRNTEAF
TRBJ2-5 | TRBV6-5 | ASSQQGRETQY
TRBJ2-2 | TRBV6-5 | APGLAGGGSGELF
TRBJ2-3 | TRBV24-1 | ATGENDSTDTQY
TRBJ2-7 | TRBV2 | ASRGDSSYEQY
TRBJ1-3 | TRBV19 | ASCQGIDVSGNTIY
TRBJ2-7 | TRBV27 | ASSFVSSYEQY
TRBJ2-5 | TRBV10-2 | ASSGQGDSGETQY
TRBJ2-1 | TRBV7-2 | ASSLDGTGYNEQF
TRBJ1-1 | TRBV5-1 | ASSFDSSDTEAF
TRBJ1-2 | TRBV20-1 | SASGGTALNYGYT
TRBJ1-1 | TRBV28 | ASRTAPMNTEAF
TRBJ1-2 | TRBV28 | ASSAAGGAVGYT
TRBJ1-6 | TRBV5-1 | ASSSATAGSPLH
TRBJ2-7 | TRBV18 | ASSPSRDEQY
TRBJ1-1 | TRBV12-2 | ASRLDDRDREAF
TRBJ1-4 | TRBV28 | ASSGTGGHEKLF
TRBJ1-1 | TRBV6-5 | ATLNTEAF
TRBJ2-7 | TRBV4-1 | ASSPTGVHEQY